This entry lists 17 T cell receptor beta chains sequenced from one sample in a study of cytomegalovirus exposure and HLA in healthy donors. With 60 Vbeta and 13 Jbeta primers, the PCR was carried out. Assay: immunoSEQ multiplex PCR; the TCRdb copy retains only in-frame clones and omits some. This repertoire shows 110,000 or so clones, about 80% found once; its top ten account for 7.7%. The sequenced material came from PBMCs. These receptors came from a woman between 50 and 59 years old in good health and CMV-seropositive.

The chain links TRBV7-2 to TRBJ2-2; a possible D gene is TRBD1 (6 bases). This CDR3 has 15 residues. Trimming removed 5 bases from V and 4 bases from J, with 14 bases in between. Germline CDR1 and CDR2: SGHTA and FQGNSA. The CDR3 coding sequence is TGTGCCAGCAGCCCCCACCAGGGGCGCACCGGGGAGCTGTTTTTT. This gives the protein CASSPHQGRTGELFF.

This chain uses TRBV9 with TRBJ2-1; a possible D gene is TRBD1 (5 bases). Germline loops: CDR1 SGDLS, CDR2 YYNGEE. This CDR3 is 15 amino acids long. V was trimmed by 0 bases and J by 6 bases, leaving 13 bases between them. CDR3 amino acids: CASSVVARAGNEQFF. As DNA, the CDR3 is TGTGCCAGCAGCGTAGTCGCCAGGGCCGGCAATGAGCAGTTCTTC.

The CDR3, as DNA: TGTGCCAGCAGCTCAGCTAGCGGGGCAGCAGATACGCAGTATTTT. Its protein product is CASSSASGAADTQYF. The chain recombines TRBV7-2 with TRBJ2-3; 9 bases fit TRBD2. In germline, CDR1 is SGHTA, CDR2 FQGNSA. The trim removed 4 bases at V and 4 bases at J, leaving 6 bases unmatched. This CDR3 has 15 amino acids.

CDR3 nucleotides: TGTGCCAGCAGCTTAGGACTAGCGGGGGGGGCGGATACGCAGTATTTT. Residues: CASSLGLAGGADTQYF. J is TRBJ2-3 and V is TRBV7-2, with 14 bases matching TRBD2. J was trimmed by 6 bases and V by 1 base; bases with no gene match: 3. Per the germline V gene, CDR1 is SGHTA and CDR2 is FQGNSA. This CDR3 region has 16 residues.

On this clone itself: An end of the junction does not agree with germline; a read error may underlie this. The chain recombines TRBV7-2 with TRBJ2-6, with a weak D call TRBD1 (5 bases). Germline values: CDR1 SGHTA, CDR2 FQGNSA. The CDR3 covers 17 residues. Here the CDR3 DNA reads TGTGCCAGCAGCGCTACCACTTGGACGTCTGGGGCCAACGGCCTGACTTTC. Translating gives CASSATTWTSGANGLTF.

This clone was recorded once. The chain employs TRBV4-2 and TRBJ2-2, with 10 bases matching TRBD2. The CDR3 covers 16 residues. CDR1 and CDR2 from the germline V gene are LGHNA and YNFKEQ. V was pared by 3 bases and J by 7 bases, with 8 bases of the junction left unmatched. Here the CDR3 DNA reads TGTGCCAGCAGCCAGGACCTAGCGGGGGCTGGCGGGGAGCTGTTTTTT. It specifies CASSQDLAGAGGELFF.

The chain combines TRBV7-2 with TRBJ2-7; D remains ambiguous. This CDR3 comprises 13 residues. Germline CDR1 reads SGHTA; CDR2 reads FQGNSA. The ends were cut back, 6 bases at V and 0 bases at J, with 9 bases in the middle. The DNA for the CDR3 is TGTGCCAGCAGTCCCGACATCTCCTACGAGCAGTACTTC. It specifies CASSPDISYEQYF.

This clone was detected once. The DNA for the CDR3 is TGCAGCGTTGAAAGGGGGAATGAGCAGTTCTTC. As protein: CSVERGNEQFF. The J gene is TRBJ2-1, the V gene TRBV29-1; D may be TRBD1 (6 bases). The V end was cut by 2 bases, the J end by 7 bases, with 6 bases between. The germline V gene encodes CDR1 SQVTM and CDR2 ANQGSEA. This CDR3 comprises 11 residues.

The rearrangement links TRBV5-5 to TRBJ1-1; the D is unclear. Germline CDR1 SGHKS, CDR2 YYEKEE (reference sequence). V shed 3 bases and J shed 1 base, with 7 bases lying between them. The CDR3 length is 13 residues. The CDR3 loop reads CASSSGRNTEAFF. The DNA of the CDR3 is TGTGCCAGCAGCTCGGGGAGGAACACTGAAGCTTTCTTT.

Remarks on this clone: A junction boundary mismatches the germline segment, possibly from a read error. J is TRBJ2-4 and V is TRBV6-5; 11 nucleotides agree with TRBD2. Germline CDR1 and CDR2: MNHEY and SVGAGI. This CDR3 has 14 residues. The chain's CDR3 is CASSQLAGENSQYF. DNA for the CDR3: TGTGCCAGCAGCCAACTAGCGGGGGAAAACAGTCAGTACTTC.

The rearrangement uses TRBV6-1 and TRBJ2-1; 7 bases map to TRBD1. Trimming took 2 bases from V and 0 from J; bases not matched to a gene: 4. CDR3 length: 16 residues. The germline V gene encodes CDR1 MNHNS and CDR2 SASEGT. Here the CDR3 reads CASSETGAISYNEQFF. In nucleotides, the CDR3 is TGTGCCAGCAGTGAAACAGGGGCCATCTCCTACAATGAGCAGTTCTTC.

This clone was seen only a few times. J is TRBJ2-7 and V is TRBV4-2; TRBD2 matches at 16 bases. With V trimmed by 2 bases and J by 6 bases, 7 bases remained unmatched. CDR3 length: 17 amino acids. The germline CDR1 and CDR2 sequences are LGHNA and YNFKEQ. The CDR3 sequence is CASSQLGLAGGMGEQYF. DNA of the CDR3: TGTGCCAGCAGCCAATTGGGACTAGCGGGGGGGATGGGCGAGCAGTACTTC.

The chain couples TRBV29-1 to TRBJ2-5, with D hard to call. The CDR3 is made up of 13 amino acids. Germline V gene sequence: CDR1 SQVTM, CDR2 ANQGSEA. V shed 4 bases and J shed 1 base, with 10 bases lying between them. The CDR3 reads CSVGGNGQETQYF. DNA of the CDR3: TGCAGCGTTGGAGGTAACGGCCAAGAGACCCAGTACTTC.

Concerning this clone: A junction end diverges from the germline sequence, so it may reflect a read error. This chain joins TRBV2 and TRBJ1-6, with D possibly TRBD1 on 5 matching bases. The CDR3 is 12 amino acids. Per germline, CDR1 SNHLY and CDR2 FYNNEI. This CDR3 reads CASSTTVRFGHF. CDR3 sequence (DNA): TGTGCCAGCAGCACCACAGTTCGGTTCGGACATTTT.

This clone was seen only once. V is TRBV6-6 and J is TRBJ2-3, with 12 bases lining up with TRBD1. This CDR3 spans 15 amino acids. The V gene end was trimmed by 5 bases and the J gene end by 5 bases; junction bases not matched to a gene: 5. Germline-derived CDR1 and CDR2 are MNHNY and SVGAGI (reference sequence). CDR3 amino acids: CASSRDRGQIDTQYF. The CDR3 DNA reads TGTGCCAGCAGTAGGGACAGGGGGCAAATAGATACGCAGTATTTT.

The rearrangement links TRBV5-1 to TRBJ2-3, with a weak D call TRBD2 (5 bases). The V and J ends lost 0 bases and 4 bases respectively, with 15 bases between them. Germline assignment: CDR1 SGHRS and CDR2 YFSETQ. This CDR3 has 16 residues. The CDR3 bases are TGCGCCAGCAGCTTGGTCGGAGGATTAATCGCAGATACGCAGTATTTT. As protein: CASSLVGGLIADTQYF.

This chain uses TRBV2 with TRBJ1-6; tentatively, D is TRBD1 (6 bases). The CDR3 sequence is 15 residues long. The germline CDR1 and CDR2 sequences are SNHLY and FYNNEI. Trimming removed 2 bases from V and 7 bases from J, with 12 bases in between. This CDR3 reads CASSEREGENSPLHF. In DNA form, the CDR3 reads TGTGCCAGCAGTGAACGGGAGGGGGAAAATTCACCCCTCCACTTT.